Listed below are T cell receptor beta chains from one sample, sequenced in a study of regulatory T cells in long-lasting Graves disease. A single record per CDR3 protein comes from TCRdb applying MiXCR to the multiplex PCR reads. This sample has around 320,000 distinct CDR3 sequences, with 16% found just once. These same records also appear under a second study, on T cells in Graves' hyperthyroidism and ophthalmopathy.

This specimen was peripheral blood mononuclear cells (PBMCs), taken at new diagnosis, from a patient treated with antithyroid drugs. The source is a man aged 35-49 years with Graves disease. Each CDR3 is given with its conserved first and last residue. D genes are given only for firm matches. Only part of the rows carry a size: once, few, many, or a class if the clone is expanded.

J gene	D gene	V gene	clone size	CDR3 protein	CDR3 DNA
TRBJ1-1	TRBD1	TRBV29-1	NA	CSVHPGGTEAFF	TGCAGCGTTCACCCAGGGGGGACTGAAGCTTTCTTT
TRBJ2-3	TRBD2	TRBV2	many	CASSEGRGGNWGTDTQYF	TGTGCCAGCAGTGAAGGGCGGGGGGGCAATTGGGGCACAGATACGCAGTATTTT
TRBJ1-5	TRBD1	TRBV18	many	CASSPRGTGVDQPQHF	TGTGCCAGCTCACCACGGGGGACAGGGGTTGATCAGCCCCAGCATTTT
TRBJ2-5	NA	TRBV20-1	many	CSAREPVAALRTQYF	TGCAGTGCTAGGGAGCCAGTTGCGGCTTTAAGGACCCAGTACTTC
TRBJ1-3	TRBD1	TRBV18	once	CASSDDRAGNTIYF	TGTGCCAGCTCGGACGACAGGGCAGGAAACACCATATATTTT
TRBJ1-2	NA	TRBV9	NA	CASSVGGGIDYGYTF	TGTGCCAGCAGCGTAGGCGGAGGAATCGACTATGGCTACACCTTC
TRBJ1-1	NA	TRBV29-1	many	CSVGEGTEAFF	TGCAGCGTGGGGGAGGGCACTGAAGCTTTCTTT
TRBJ2-3	TRBD2	TRBV15	NA	CATRTSGGDTQYF	TGTGCCACCCGGACTAGCGGGGGAGATACGCAGTATTTT
TRBJ1-6	NA	TRBV7-2	NA	CASSLNAIGNSPLHF	TGTGCCAGCAGCTTAAACGCCATAGGGAATTCACCCCTCCACTTT
TRBJ2-4	TRBD2	TRBV2	many	CASSGPGGRHIQYF	TGTGCCAGCAGTGGCCCGGGGGGGCGTCACATTCAGTACTTC
TRBJ2-5	NA	TRBV28	NA	CASSSDREAPQKTQYF	TGTGCCAGCAGTTCCGACAGGGAGGCACCCCAGAAGACCCAGTACTTC
TRBJ2-5	NA	TRBV18	many	CASSPRNGYETQYF	TGTGCCAGCTCACCACGGAATGGCTACGAGACCCAGTACTTC
TRBJ2-3	TRBD2	TRBV20-1	many	CSARASGGDTQYF	TGCAGTGCTAGAGCTAGCGGGGGGGATACGCAGTATTTT
TRBJ2-2	TRBD2	TRBV11-2	many	CASSWPRTSGGFNTGELFF	TGTGCCAGCAGCTGGCCTCGGACTAGCGGGGGCTTCAACACCGGGGAGCTGTTTTTT
TRBJ1-5	NA	TRBV5-1	few	CASSLLGGEGEPQHF	TGCGCCAGCAGCTTGTTGGGGGGGGAAGGGGAGCCCCAGCATTTT